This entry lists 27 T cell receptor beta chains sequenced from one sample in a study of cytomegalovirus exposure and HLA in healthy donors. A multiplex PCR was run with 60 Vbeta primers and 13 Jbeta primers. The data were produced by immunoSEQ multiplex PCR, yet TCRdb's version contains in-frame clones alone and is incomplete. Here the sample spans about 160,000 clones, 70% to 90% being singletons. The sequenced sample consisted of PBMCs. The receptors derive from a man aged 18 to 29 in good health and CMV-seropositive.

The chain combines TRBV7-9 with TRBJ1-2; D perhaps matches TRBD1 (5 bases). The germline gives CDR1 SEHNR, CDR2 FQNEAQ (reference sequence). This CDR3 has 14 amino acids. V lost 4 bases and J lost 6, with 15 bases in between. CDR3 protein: CASSSGPTGDGYTF. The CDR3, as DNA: TGTGCCAGCAGCTCAGGACCAACAGGAGATGGCTACACCTTC.

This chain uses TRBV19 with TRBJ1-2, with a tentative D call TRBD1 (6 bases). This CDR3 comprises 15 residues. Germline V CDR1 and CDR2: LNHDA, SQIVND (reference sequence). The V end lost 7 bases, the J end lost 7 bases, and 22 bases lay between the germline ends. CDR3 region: CASNTIWTDTIGYTF. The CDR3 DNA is TGTGCCAGTAATACTATTTGGACAGATACCATTGGCTACACCTTC.

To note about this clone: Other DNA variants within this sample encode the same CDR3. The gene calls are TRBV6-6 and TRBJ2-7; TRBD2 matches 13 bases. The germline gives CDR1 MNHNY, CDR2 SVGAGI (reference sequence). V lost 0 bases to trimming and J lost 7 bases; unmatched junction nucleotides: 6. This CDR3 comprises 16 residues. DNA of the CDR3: TGTGCCAGCAGTTACTCGACGGGACTAGCGGGGTATGAGCAGTACTTC. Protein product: CASSYSTGLAGYEQYF.

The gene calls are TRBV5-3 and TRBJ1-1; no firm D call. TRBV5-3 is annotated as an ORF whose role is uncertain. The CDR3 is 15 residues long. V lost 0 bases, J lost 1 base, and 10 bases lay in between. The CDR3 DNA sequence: TGTGCCAGAAGCTTGGCCGACGGAGAGAACACTGAAGCTTTCTTT. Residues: CARSLADGENTEAFF.

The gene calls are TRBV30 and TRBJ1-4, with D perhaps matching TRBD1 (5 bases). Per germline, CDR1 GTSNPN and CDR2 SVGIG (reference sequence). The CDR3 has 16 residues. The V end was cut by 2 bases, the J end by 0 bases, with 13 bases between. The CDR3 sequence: CAWSLTTVATNEKLFF. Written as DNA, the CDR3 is TGTGCCTGGAGTCTTACGACAGTCGCAACTAATGAAAAACTGTTTTTT.

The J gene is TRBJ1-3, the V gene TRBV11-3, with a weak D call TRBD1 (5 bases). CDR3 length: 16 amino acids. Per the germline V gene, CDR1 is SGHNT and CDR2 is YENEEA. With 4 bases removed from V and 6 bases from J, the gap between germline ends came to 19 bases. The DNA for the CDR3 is TGTGCCAGCAGCTCGCCCGACAGTAGGATAATAAACACCATATATTTT. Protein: CASSSPDSRIINTIYF.

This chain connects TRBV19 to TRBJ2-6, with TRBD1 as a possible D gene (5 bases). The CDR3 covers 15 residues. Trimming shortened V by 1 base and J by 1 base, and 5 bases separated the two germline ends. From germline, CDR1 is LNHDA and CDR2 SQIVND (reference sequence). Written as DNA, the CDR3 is TGTGCCAGTAGTATAGGACAGTCTGGGGCCAACGTCCTGACTTTC. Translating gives CASSIGQSGANVLTF.

The chain's CDR3 is CASSPRQVDQPQHF. The CDR3 DNA follows: TGTGCCAGCAGTCCGCGTCAGGTCGATCAGCCCCAGCATTTT. The J gene is TRBJ1-5, the V gene TRBV27; D ambiguous. Trimming removed 5 bases at V and 5 bases at J, with 13 bases between. The CDR3 contains 14 residues. CDR1 MNHEY and CDR2 SMNVEV come from the germline V gene (reference sequence).

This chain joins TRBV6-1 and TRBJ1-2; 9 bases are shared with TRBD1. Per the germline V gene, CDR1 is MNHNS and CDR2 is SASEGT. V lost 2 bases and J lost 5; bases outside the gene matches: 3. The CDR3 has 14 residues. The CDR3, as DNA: TGTGCCAGCAGTGAAAGGGGACAGGGTTATGGCTACACCTTC. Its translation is CASSERGQGYGYTF.

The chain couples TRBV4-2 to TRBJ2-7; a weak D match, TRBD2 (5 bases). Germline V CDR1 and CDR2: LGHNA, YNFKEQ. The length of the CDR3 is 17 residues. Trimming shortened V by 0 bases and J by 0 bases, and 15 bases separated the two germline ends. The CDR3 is CASSQEATGVSSYEQYF. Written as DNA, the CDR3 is TGTGCCAGCAGCCAAGAAGCGACCGGGGTTAGCTCCTACGAGCAGTACTTC.

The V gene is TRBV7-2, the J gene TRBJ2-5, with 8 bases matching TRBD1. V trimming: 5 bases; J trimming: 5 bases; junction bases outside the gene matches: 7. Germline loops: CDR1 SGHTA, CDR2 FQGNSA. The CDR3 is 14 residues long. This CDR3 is CASSRGQGGETQYF. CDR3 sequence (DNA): TGTGCCAGCAGCCGTGGACAGGGTGGGGAGACCCAGTACTTC.

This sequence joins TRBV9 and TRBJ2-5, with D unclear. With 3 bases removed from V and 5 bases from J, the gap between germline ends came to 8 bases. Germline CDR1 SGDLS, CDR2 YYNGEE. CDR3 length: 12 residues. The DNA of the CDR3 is TGTGCCAGCAGCGAAACCAGTGAGACCCAGTACTTC. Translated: CASSETSETQYF.

The CDR3 here is CASSRYPYEQYF. CDR3 in DNA: TGCGCCAGCAGCCGATACCCCTACGAGCAGTACTTC. The V and J genes are TRBV5-1 and TRBJ2-5; D uncertain. The J call may be mistaken, given a closer DNA end match to TRBJ2-7. From germline, CDR1 is SGHRS and CDR2 YFSETQ. The CDR3 consists of 12 residues.

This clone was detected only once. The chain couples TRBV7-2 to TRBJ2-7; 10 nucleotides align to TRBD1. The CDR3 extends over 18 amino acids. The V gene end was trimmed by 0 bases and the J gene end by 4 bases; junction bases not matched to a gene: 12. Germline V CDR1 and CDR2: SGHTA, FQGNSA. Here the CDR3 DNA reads TGTGCCAGCAGCTTAGCCGCCAAAATTCCGGGACAGGGGTACGAGCAGTACTTC. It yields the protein CASSLAAKIPGQGYEQYF.

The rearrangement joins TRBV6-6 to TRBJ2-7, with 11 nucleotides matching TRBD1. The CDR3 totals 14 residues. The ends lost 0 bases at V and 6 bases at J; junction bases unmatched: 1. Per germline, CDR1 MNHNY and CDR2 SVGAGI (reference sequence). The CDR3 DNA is TGTGCCAGCAGTTACTCAGGGACAGGGGGCGAGCAGTACTTC. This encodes CASSYSGTGGEQYF.

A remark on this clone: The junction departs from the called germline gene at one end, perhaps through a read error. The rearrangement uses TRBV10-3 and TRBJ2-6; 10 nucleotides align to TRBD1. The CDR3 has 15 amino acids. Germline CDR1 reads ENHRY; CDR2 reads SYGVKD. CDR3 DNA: TGTGCCATCAGGGGACAGGGGACAGGGGCCAACGGCCTGACTTTC. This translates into CAIRGQGTGANGLTF.

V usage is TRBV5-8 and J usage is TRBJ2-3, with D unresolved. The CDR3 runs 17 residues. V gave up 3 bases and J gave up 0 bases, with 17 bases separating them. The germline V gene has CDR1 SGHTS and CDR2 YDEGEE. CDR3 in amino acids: CASSSMVGLLSTDTQYF. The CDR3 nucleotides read TGTGCCAGCAGCTCGATGGTTGGGCTCCTTAGCACAGATACGCAGTATTTT.

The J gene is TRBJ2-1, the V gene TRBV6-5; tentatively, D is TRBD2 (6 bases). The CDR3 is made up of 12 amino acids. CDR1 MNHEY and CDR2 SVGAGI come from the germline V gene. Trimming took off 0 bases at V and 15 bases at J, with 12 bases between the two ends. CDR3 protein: CASSYSYGGWFF. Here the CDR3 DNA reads TGTGCCAGCAGTTACTCTTACGGGGGTTGGTTCTTC.

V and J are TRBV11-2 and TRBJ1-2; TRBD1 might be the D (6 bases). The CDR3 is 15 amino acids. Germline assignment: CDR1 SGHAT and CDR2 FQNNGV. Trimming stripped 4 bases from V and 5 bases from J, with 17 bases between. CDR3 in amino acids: CASSSGGPVEYGYTF. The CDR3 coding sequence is TGTGCCAGCAGCTCGGGGGGGCCAGTCGAATATGGCTACACCTTC.

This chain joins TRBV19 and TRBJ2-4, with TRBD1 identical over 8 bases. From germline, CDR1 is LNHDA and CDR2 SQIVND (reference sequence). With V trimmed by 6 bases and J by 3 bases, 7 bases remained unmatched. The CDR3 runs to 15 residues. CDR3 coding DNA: TGTGCCAGTAGAGCGGACAGGGTCGACAAAAACATTCAGTACTTC. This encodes CASRADRVDKNIQYF.

The CDR3 loop reads CASSPLVGGGRETQYF. The CDR3 DNA sequence: TGTGCCAGCAGCCCTCTGGTAGGCGGGGGGCGTGAGACCCAGTACTTC. The chain joins TRBV7-2 to TRBJ2-5; the match to TRBD2 covers 8 bases. This CDR3 has 16 residues. Looked up from germline, CDR1 is SGHTA and CDR2 is FQGNSA. V gave up 5 bases and J gave up 5 bases; unmatched junction bases: 13.

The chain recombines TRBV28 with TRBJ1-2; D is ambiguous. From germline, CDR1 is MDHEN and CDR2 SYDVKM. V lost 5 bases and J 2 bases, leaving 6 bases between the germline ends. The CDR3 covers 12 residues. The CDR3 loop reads CASSPTNYGYTF. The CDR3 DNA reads TGTGCCAGCAGTCCCACAAACTATGGCTACACCTTC.

The CDR3 reads CASSYPGGAADTQYF. The CDR3, as DNA: TGTGCCAGCAGTTACCCCGGGGGGGCCGCAGATACGCAGTATTTT. This chain uses TRBV6-6 with TRBJ2-3; TRBD2 aligns across 8 bases. The CDR3 is 15 residues long. Trimming took 2 bases from V and 4 from J; bases not matched to a gene: 5. CDR1 and CDR2 (germline): MNHNY, SVGAGI (reference sequence).

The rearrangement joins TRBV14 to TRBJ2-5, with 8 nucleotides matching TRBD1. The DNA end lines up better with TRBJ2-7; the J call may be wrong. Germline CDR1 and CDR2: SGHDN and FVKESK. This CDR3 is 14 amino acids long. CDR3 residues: CASSPGTGGYEQYF. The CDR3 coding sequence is TGTGCCAGCAGCCCGGGGACAGGAGGGTACGAGCAGTACTTC.

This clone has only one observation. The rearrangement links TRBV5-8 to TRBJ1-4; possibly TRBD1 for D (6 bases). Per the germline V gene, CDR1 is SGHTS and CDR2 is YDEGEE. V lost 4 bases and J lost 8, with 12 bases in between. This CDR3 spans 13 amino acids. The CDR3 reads CASSVQGSEKLFF. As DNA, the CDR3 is TGTGCCAGCAGCGTGCAGGGGAGCGAAAAACTGTTTTTT.

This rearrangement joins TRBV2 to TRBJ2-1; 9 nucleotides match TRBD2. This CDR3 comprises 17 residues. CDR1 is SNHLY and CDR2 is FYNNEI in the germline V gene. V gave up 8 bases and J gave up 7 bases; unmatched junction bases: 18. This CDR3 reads CASASPPSGTSKNEQFF. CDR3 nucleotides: TGTGCCAGCGCCTCACCACCCTCCGGGACTAGCAAGAATGAGCAGTTCTTC. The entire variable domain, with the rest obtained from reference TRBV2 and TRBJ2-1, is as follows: EPEVTQTPSHQVTQMGQEVILRCVPISNHLYFYWYRQILGQKVEFLVSFYNNEISEKSEIFDDQFSVERPDGSNFTLKIRSTKLEDSAMYFCASASPPSGTSKNEQFFGPGTRLTVL.

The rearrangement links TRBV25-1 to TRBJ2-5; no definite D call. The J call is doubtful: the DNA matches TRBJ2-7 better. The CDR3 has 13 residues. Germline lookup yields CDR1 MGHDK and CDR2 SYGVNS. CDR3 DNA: TGTGCCAGCAGTGATGCAGGAGACTACGAGCAGTACTTC. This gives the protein CASSDAGDYEQYF.